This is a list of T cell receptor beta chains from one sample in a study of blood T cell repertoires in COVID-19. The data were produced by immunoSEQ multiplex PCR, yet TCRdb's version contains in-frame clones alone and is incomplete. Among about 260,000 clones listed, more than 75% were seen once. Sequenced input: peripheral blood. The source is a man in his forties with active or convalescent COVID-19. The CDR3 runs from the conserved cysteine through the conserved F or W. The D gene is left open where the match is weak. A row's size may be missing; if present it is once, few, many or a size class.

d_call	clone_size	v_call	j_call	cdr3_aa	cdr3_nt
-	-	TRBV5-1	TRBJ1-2	CASSSSGAPANYGYTF	TGCGCCAGCAGCAGTAGCGGGGCGCCGGCTAACTATGGCTACACCTTC
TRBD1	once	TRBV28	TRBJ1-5	CASRPDRNNQPQHF	TGTGCCAGCAGACCGGACAGGAATAATCAGCCCCAGCATTTT
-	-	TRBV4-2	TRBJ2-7	CASSQGGGLTYEQYF	TGTGCCAGCAGCCAAGGCGGAGGGTTAACATACGAGCAGTACTTC
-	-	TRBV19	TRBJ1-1	CASSIRGIAEAFF	TGTGCCAGTAGTATAAGGGGAATCGCTGAAGCTTTCTTT
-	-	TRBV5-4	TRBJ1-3	CASSPEGGPSGNTIYF	TGTGCCAGCAGCCCGGAGGGGGGGCCCTCTGGAAACACCATATATTTT
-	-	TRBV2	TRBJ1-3	CASRDSWTGNTIYF	TGTGCCAGCAGGGACTCCTGGACTGGAAACACCATATATTTT
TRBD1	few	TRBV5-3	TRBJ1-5	CARSLGGQGIRQPQHF	TGTGCCAGAAGCTTGGGAGGACAGGGGATCCGGCAGCCCCAGCATTTT
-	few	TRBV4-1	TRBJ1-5	CASAEQGTQPQHF	TGCGCCAGCGCCGAACAGGGAACTCAGCCCCAGCATTTT
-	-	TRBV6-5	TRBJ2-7	CASRDRGGAYEQYF	TGTGCCAGCAGGGACCGCGGGGGCGCGTACGAGCAGTACTTC
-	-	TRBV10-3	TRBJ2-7	CAISGQPNSYEQYF	TGTGCCATCAGCGGACAACCAAACTCCTACGAGCAGTACTTC
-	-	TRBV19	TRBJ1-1	CASSIYGGINTEAFF	TGTGCCAGTAGTATATACGGGGGGATTAACACTGAAGCTTTCTTT
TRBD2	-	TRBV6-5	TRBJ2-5	CANGGLAGEETQYF	TGTGCCAATGGGGGACTAGCGGGGGAAGAGACCCAGTACTTC
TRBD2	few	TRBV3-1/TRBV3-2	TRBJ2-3	CASSHLAGDVTDTQYF	TGTGCCAGCAGCCATCTAGCGGGAGATGTCACAGATACGCAGTATTTT
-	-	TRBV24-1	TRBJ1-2	CATSDPGTPNYGYTF	TGTGCCACCAGTGACCCTGGGACACCGAACTATGGCTACACCTTC
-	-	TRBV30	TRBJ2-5	CAWREAGAGETQYF	TGTGCCTGGAGAGAGGCGGGGGCAGGGGAGACCCAGTACTTC
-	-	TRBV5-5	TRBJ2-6	CASNRAGNAGANVLTF	TGTGCCAGCAACCGGGCAGGGAATGCTGGGGCCAACGTCCTGACTTTC
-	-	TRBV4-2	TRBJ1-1	CASSQAYSNTEAFF	TGTGCCAGCAGCCAAGCGTACTCAAACACTGAAGCTTTCTTT
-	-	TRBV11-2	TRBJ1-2	CASSLDPTAYGYTF	TGTGCCAGCAGCTTAGATCCGACAGCCTATGGCTACACCTTC
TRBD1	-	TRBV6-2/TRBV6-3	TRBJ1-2	CASSSLGTGGGYTF	TGTGCCAGCAGTTCCCTTGGGACAGGGGGCGGCTACACCTTC
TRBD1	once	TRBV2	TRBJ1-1	CASSRGQGEAFF	TGTGCCAGCAGTAGGGGACAGGGGGAAGCTTTCTTT
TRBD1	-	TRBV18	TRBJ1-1	CASSEGQGNTEAFF	TGTGCCAGCTCGGAAGGACAGGGGAACACTGAAGCTTTCTTT
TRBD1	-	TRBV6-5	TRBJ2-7	CASSYGTGGAEQYF	TGTGCCAGCAGTTATGGGACAGGGGGCGCCGAGCAGTACTTC
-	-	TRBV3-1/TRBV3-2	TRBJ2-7	CASSQVSPNSYEQYF	TGTGCCAGCAGCCAAGTGTCCCCAAATTCCTACGAGCAGTACTTC
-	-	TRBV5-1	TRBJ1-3	CASSLDRVTGNTIYF	TGCGCCAGCAGCTTGGACAGGGTAACGGGAAACACCATATATTTT
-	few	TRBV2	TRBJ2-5	CARKPGETQYF	TGTGCCAGAAAGCCAGGGGAGACCCAGTACTTC
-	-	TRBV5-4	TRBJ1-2	CASRDGVNYGYTF	TGTGCCAGCAGAGATGGAGTCAACTATGGCTACACCTTC
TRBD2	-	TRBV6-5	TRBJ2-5	CASRAPSSGKGTQYF	TGTGCCAGCAGAGCCCCGAGTAGCGGGAAAGGGACCCAGTACTTC
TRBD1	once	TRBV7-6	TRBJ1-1	CASSQRRDRGLNTEAFF	TGTGCCAGCAGCCAGCGCCGGGACAGGGGTTTGAACACTGAAGCTTTCTTT
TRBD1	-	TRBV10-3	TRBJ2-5	CATGTGAETQYF	TGTGCCACGGGGACAGGGGCAGAGACCCAGTACTTC
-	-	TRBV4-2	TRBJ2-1	CASSPRPGTPYNEQFF	TGTGCCAGCAGCCCACGCCCGGGAACCCCCTACAATGAGCAGTTCTTC
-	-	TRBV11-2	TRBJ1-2	CASSLDLGDSLLYGYTF	TGTGCCAGCAGCTTAGACCTCGGAGACAGCCTTCTCTATGGCTACACCTTC
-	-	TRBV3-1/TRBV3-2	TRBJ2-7	CASSQDFDEQYF	TGTGCCAGCAGCCAAGACTTCGACGAGCAGTACTTC
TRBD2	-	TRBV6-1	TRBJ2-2	CASSETWEASGNTGELFF	TGTGCCAGCAGTGAGACTTGGGAAGCTAGCGGGAACACCGGGGAGCTGTTTTTT
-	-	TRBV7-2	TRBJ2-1	CASSPRSNEQFF	TGTGCCAGCAGCCCCCGGAGCAATGAGCAGTTCTTC
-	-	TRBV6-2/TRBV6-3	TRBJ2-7	CASSFAGGIYEQYF	TGTGCCAGCAGTTTTGCTGGCGGTATCTACGAGCAGTACTTC
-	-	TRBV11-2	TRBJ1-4	CASSSPGSSTNEKLFF	TGTGCCAGCAGCTCACCAGGTAGTTCGACTAATGAAAAACTGTTTTTT
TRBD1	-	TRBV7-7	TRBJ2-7	CASSLGQVGEQYF	TGTGCTAGCAGCTTAGGACAGGTGGGGGAGCAGTACTTC
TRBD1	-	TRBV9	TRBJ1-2	CASSVATTGDYGYTF	TGTGCCAGCAGCGTAGCGACCACAGGGGACTATGGCTACACCTTC
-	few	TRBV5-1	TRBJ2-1	CASSLTSGNEQFF	TGCGCCAGCAGCTTGACGTCAGGGAATGAGCAGTTCTTC
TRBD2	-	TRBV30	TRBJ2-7	CALGGPRKYF	TGTGCCTTGGGAGGGCCGAGGAAGTACTTC
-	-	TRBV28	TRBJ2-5	CASLDTPLRRTQYF	TGTGCCAGCCTGGACACTCCCCTTAGGAGGACCCAGTACTTC
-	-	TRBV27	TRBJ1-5	CASRGGQLNQPQHF	TGTGCCAGCAGGGGGGGGCAGCTCAATCAGCCCCAGCATTTT
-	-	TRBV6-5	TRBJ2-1	CASTLAVSNEQFF	TGTGCCAGCACCCTAGCAGTCTCCAATGAGCAGTTCTTC
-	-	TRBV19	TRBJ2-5	CASSYGAVGETQYF	TGTGCCAGTAGTTATGGGGCCGTGGGAGAGACCCAGTACTTC
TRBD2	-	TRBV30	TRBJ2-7	CAWSETGRRLAGSYEQYF	TGTGCCTGGAGTGAAACGGGACGGAGACTAGCGGGATCCTACGAGCAGTACTTC